The next 18 T cell receptor beta chains were all read from a single sample in a study of molecular identifiers for immune sequencing clone quantification. Via MiXCR, TCRdb re-called the PCR reads, giving one row per CDR3 protein. The table lists 250,000 to 350,000 distinct CDR3 sequences, about 20% of them singletons. Sequenced material: naive CD8+ T cells from blood, with Jurkat cell RNA spiked in. As to subset: FACS-sorted CD8+CD4-CCR7+CD45RA+ naive T cells. These receptors came from a human donor in good health. Some libraries in this study had Jurkat cell RNA spiked in.

In this sample, this clonotype turned up a few times. The germline gene is not matched at one end of the junction; a read error may be the cause. V and J are TRBV7-9 and TRBJ1-6; D unresolved. The germline gives CDR1 SEHNR, CDR2 FQNEAQ (reference sequence). CDR3 size: 16 residues. The CDR3 DNA reads TGTGCCAGTAGCTTACCCGCAGCGGGGAAAAGTTCACCCCTCCACTTT. This gives the protein CASSLPAAGKSSPLHF.

A note on this clonotype: A much bigger clone sits one base away, suggesting this may be a read error. This sequence joins TRBV9 and TRBJ2-7; tentatively, D is TRBD2 (6 bases). Trimming stripped 4 bases from V and 5 bases from J, with 19 bases between. Looked up from germline, CDR1 is SGDLS and CDR2 is YYNGEE. This CDR3 spans 15 amino acids. The CDR3 coding sequence is TGTGCCAGCAGCCTGGGAGGACGAGTGGGCGACGAGCAGTACTTC. This sequence encodes CASSLGGRVGDEQYF.

This clonotype was recorded a few times. This rearrangement joins TRBV28 to TRBJ1-2; 10 bases align to TRBD1. The CDR3 covers 14 residues. The germline CDR1 and CDR2 sequences are MDHEN and SYDVKM. With V trimmed by 9 bases and J by 2 bases, 6 bases remained unmatched. The CDR3 coding sequence is TGTGCCAGTACCGGGACAGGGGAAAACTATGGCTACACCTTC. Its translation is CASTGTGENYGYTF.

This clonotype was found a few times. CDR3 residues: CASSSWYEQYF. The CDR3 bases are TGTGCCAGCAGTTCTTGGTACGAGCAGTACTTC. This sequence joins TRBV6-2 or TRBV6-3 and TRBJ2-7; D not resolved. The CDR3 is 11 amino acids. V shed 4 bases and J shed 4 bases, with 5 bases lying between them. Germline V CDR1 and CDR2: MNHEY, SVGEGT.

This clonotype was observed many times. The rearrangement links TRBV12-3 or TRBV12-4 to TRBJ2-3; tentative D call: TRBD2 (5 bases). There are 15 residues in the CDR3. Trimming took 5 bases from V and 2 from J, leaving 14 bases between them. Here the CDR3 DNA reads TGTGCCAGCAGTACCCCCCGGGGTCCCACAGATACGCAGTATTTT. It yields the protein CASSTPRGPTDTQYF.

In this sample, this clonotype turned up many times. At one end the junction does not follow the germline gene, possibly because of a read error. The gene calls are TRBV9 and TRBJ2-7; D not certain. Germline V lookup: CDR1 SGDLS, CDR2 YYNGEE. The CDR3 sequence is 12 residues long. CDR3 loop: CASSADLQFSAF. CDR3 in DNA: TGTGCCAGCAGCGCGGACCTCCAATTTTCGGCATTC.

This clonotype has ten or more counts. The V call is TRBV28, the J call TRBJ1-1; no firm D call. V was trimmed by 2 bases and J by 1 base, leaving 5 bases between them. The CDR3 contains 13 residues. Germline CDR1 is MDHEN and CDR2 is SYDVKM. CDR3 region: CASSLGANTEAFF. The CDR3 nucleotides read TGTGCCAGCAGTTTAGGAGCGAACACTGAAGCTTTCTTT.

Turning to this clonotype: The junction shows a germline mismatch at one end, possibly a read error. The V call is TRBV2, the J call TRBJ2-7, with 9 positions matching TRBD2. The length of the CDR3 is 16 residues. Germline assignment: CDR1 SNHLY and CDR2 FYNNEI. The CDR3 DNA reads TGTGCCAGCAGTGCCGCGGCGGGAGGGCCCCCCTACGAGCGGTACTTC. This encodes CASSAAAGGPPYERYF.

About this clonotype: A much larger clone differs from this one at a single base, so this may be a read error. This chain uses TRBV6-5 with TRBJ2-7; a possible D gene is TRBD2 (5 bases). Germline V gives CDR1 MNHEY, CDR2 SVGAGI. The CDR3 is made up of 14 amino acids. V was cut by 7 bases and J by 2 bases, with 15 bases left in between. The CDR3 is CASTSIGLTYEQYF. CDR3 in DNA: TGTGCCAGCACCTCTATCGGACTTACCTACGAGCAGTACTTC.

In the case of this clonotype: A much larger clone differs from this one at a single base, so this may be a read error. The chain carries TRBV7-6 and TRBJ2-3; D tentatively fits TRBD1 or TRBD2 (5 bases each). The CDR3 is made up of 17 amino acids. Germline V gives CDR1 SGHVS, CDR2 FNYEAQ. CDR3 region: CASSLGEGVGHTGTQYF. DNA for the CDR3: TGTGCCAGCAGCTTAGGAGAGGGAGTTGGGCACACAGGTACGCAGTATTTT.

In this sample, this clonotype turned up many times. The gene calls are TRBV9 and TRBJ1-2; the D is unclear. This CDR3 has 14 residues. CDR1 SGDLS and CDR2 YYNGEE come from the germline V gene. The V gene lost 0 bases and the J gene lost 3 bases, with 9 bases spanning the gap. The CDR3 DNA reads as TGTGCCAGCAGCGTAGACGCGGCTTACTATGGCTACACCTTC. Protein: CASSVDAAYYGYTF.

This clonotype was counted at least ten times. The V and J genes are TRBV29-1 and TRBJ2-2; D gene unclear. CDR3 length: 14 amino acids. Looked up from germline, CDR1 is SQVTM and CDR2 is ANQGSEA. V dropped 1 base and J dropped 5 bases, with 11 bases sitting between them. The CDR3 coding sequence is TGCAGCGTTGAAGGGGTGGATCCAACCGGGGAGCTGTTTTTT. It codes for CSVEGVDPTGELFF.

This clonotype was counted ten times or more. The chain has TRBV9 and TRBJ1-2, with a tentative D call TRBD1 (5 bases). Trimming removed 0 bases at V and 5 bases at J, with 11 bases between. Germline CDR1 reads SGDLS; CDR2 reads YYNGEE. This CDR3 has 14 amino acids. The chain's CDR3 is CASSVEDSSYGYTF. The DNA of the CDR3 is TGTGCCAGCAGCGTAGAAGACAGCTCTTATGGCTACACCTTC.

This clonotype has a count of ten or more. The chain employs TRBV5-5 and TRBJ2-3; 8 nucleotides align to TRBD2. The CDR3 has 16 residues. Trimming cost V 4 bases and J 3 bases; bases outside gene matches: 10. Germline V CDR1 and CDR2: SGHKS, YYEKEE (reference sequence). CDR3 bases: TGTGCCAGCAGCCTTGCTCTGGGCGGGAGGACAGATACGCAGTATTTT. Its protein product is CASSLALGGRTDTQYF.

This clonotype came up many times. This chain joins TRBV19 and TRBJ2-7; TRBD1 aligns across 7 bases. This CDR3 spans 13 amino acids. In germline, CDR1 is LNHDA, CDR2 SQIVND (reference sequence). The V and J ends lost 3 bases and 3 bases, in that order; junction bases with no gene match: 2. In nucleotides, the CDR3 is TGTGCCAGTAGTATGGGACAGCTCTACGAGCAGTACTTC. Translating it yields CASSMGQLYEQYF.

This clonotype was counted many times. The rearrangement joins TRBV10-3 to TRBJ2-5, with D perhaps assigned TRBD1 or TRBD2 (6 bases each). Per the germline V gene, CDR1 is ENHRY and CDR2 is SYGVKD. The CDR3 consists of 13 residues. Trimming took 7 bases from V and 3 from J, leaving 12 bases between them. The CDR3 sequence is CAINGGQEETQYF. The CDR3 DNA is TGTGCCATCAACGGGGGCCAAGAAGAGACCCAGTACTTC.

A word on this clonotype: A much more abundant neighbour one base away suggests this may be a read error. V and J are TRBV5-1 and TRBJ2-6, with a weak D call TRBD2 (5 bases). This CDR3 region has 18 residues. Germline-derived CDR1 and CDR2 are SGHRS and YFSETQ. The V and J ends lost 5 bases and 0 bases respectively, with 18 bases between them. The CDR3 DNA is TGCGCCAGCAGTTATCGACGGGGTTCTCTCTCTGGGGCCAACGTCCTGACTTTC. Its protein product is CASSYRRGSLSGANVLTF.

This clonotype came up once. A single base separates this from a much larger clone, so it may be a read error. This chain connects TRBV30 to TRBJ1-1; D not resolved. Germline CDR1 GTSNPN, CDR2 SVGIG (reference sequence). V was cut by 0 bases and J by 1 base, with 3 bases left in between. This CDR3 is 12 amino acids long. CDR3: CAWSVKNTEAFF. CDR3 DNA sequence: TGTGCCTGGAGTGTAAAGAACACTGAAGCTTTCTTT.